These 14 T cell receptor beta chains share one sample of origin, sequenced in a study of preoperative IRX-2 immunotherapy in early breast cancer. Treatment noted: preoperative locoregional IRX-2 cytokine immunotherapy. Assay: immunoSEQ multiplex PCR; the TCRdb copy retains only in-frame clones and omits some. The sample holds about 26,000 clones; approximately 80% are singletons and the top ten take 1% to 1.5%. The specimen comprised lymph node tissue, sampled after IRX-2 immunotherapy. The receptors derive from a human donor with breast cancer.

J is TRBJ1-2 and V is TRBV19; D unresolved. The V and J ends lost 1 base and 4 bases respectively, with 19 bases between them. This CDR3 has 17 amino acids. Germline V lookup: CDR1 LNHDA, CDR2 SQIVND (reference sequence). CDR3 coding DNA: TGTGCCAGTAGTATAGCAGGTTCCGCTTTGACGGGCTATGGCTACACCTTC. Protein: CASSIAGSALTGYGYTF.

The V call is TRBV11-3, the J call TRBJ1-3; 9 bases are shared with TRBD1. The germline gives CDR1 SGHNT, CDR2 YENEEA. V trimming: 5 bases; J trimming: 7 bases; junction bases outside the gene matches: 9. The CDR3 extends over 15 amino acids. CDR3 loop: CASSQGQGIVNTIYF. The CDR3 DNA is TGTGCCAGCAGCCAGGGACAGGGAATTGTTAACACCATATATTTT.

This clone showed up just a few times. V gene TRBV18 combines with J gene TRBJ1-4; 8 positions match TRBD1. V was clipped by 6 bases and J by 8 bases; unmatched bases: 5. CDR1 and CDR2 from the germline V gene are KGHSH and LQKENI. The CDR3 covers 13 residues. Here the CDR3 reads CASSSDRAEKLFF. Written as DNA, the CDR3 is TGTGCCAGCTCTTCGGACAGGGCCGAAAAACTGTTTTTT.

The chain couples TRBV18 to TRBJ2-4; D possibly uses TRBD1 or TRBD2 (6 bases each). The CDR3 runs 18 residues. V gave up 2 bases and J gave up 3 bases, with 20 bases separating them. CDR1 is KGHSH, CDR2 LQKENI, per germline. The CDR3 DNA reads TGTGCCAGCTCACCAACCCTTCTAAGGGGGGCAGGCAAAAACATTCAGTACTTC. Encoded protein: CASSPTLLRGAGKNIQYF.

V gene TRBV6-8 combines with J gene TRBJ2-3; D is unclear. CDR1 is MNHGY and CDR2 is SAAAGT in the germline V gene. CDR3 length equals 15 residues. Trimming stripped 5 bases from V and 0 bases from J, with 12 bases between. The DNA for the CDR3 is TGTGCCAGCAGTCCGGATTCTTCTAGCACAGATACGCAGTATTTT. This codes for CASSPDSSSTDTQYF.

V and J are TRBV25-1 and TRBJ1-6; 7 bases are a match to TRBD1. This CDR3 contains 14 residues. The V segment lost 5 bases and the J segment 6 bases; nucleotides outside the gene matches: 4. Germline-derived CDR1 and CDR2 are MGHDK and SYGVNS. The DNA of the CDR3 is TGTGCCAGCAGTTCCGGGACAGTTAATTCACCCCTCCACTTT. It is translated as CASSSGTVNSPLHF.

The rearrangement joins TRBV30 to TRBJ2-3; 10 bases line up with TRBD2. Germline lookup yields CDR1 GTSNPN and CDR2 SVGIG (reference sequence). V was pared by 4 bases and J by 5 bases, with 6 bases of the junction left unmatched. The CDR3 has 14 amino acids. The CDR3 spells CAWTSGGAQDTQYF. The CDR3 region has the DNA TGTGCCTGGACAAGCGGGGGGGCCCAAGATACGCAGTATTTT. The whole variable domain, filled in from reference TRBV30 and TRBJ2-3, reads SQTIHQWPATLVQPVGSPLSLECTVEGTSNPNLYWYRQAAGRGLQLLFYSVGIGQISSEVPQNLSASRPQDRQFILSSKKLLLSDSGFYLCAWTSGGAQDTQYFGPGTRLTVL.

The CDR3, as DNA: TGTGCCAGCAGCCTGGGACTTGGCGGAGAGACCCAGTACTTC. This codes for CASSLGLGGETQYF. This sequence joins TRBV11-3 and TRBJ2-5; perhaps TRBD2 as D (6 bases). With 5 bases removed from V and 4 bases from J, the gap between germline ends came to 14 bases. From germline, CDR1 is SGHNT and CDR2 YENEEA. CDR3 length: 14 residues. The complete variable domain, with remaining parts taken from reference TRBV11-3 and TRBJ2-5, reads EAGVVQSPRYKIIEKKQPVAFWCNPISGHNTLYWYLQNLGQGPELLIRYENEEAVDDSQLPKDRFSAERLKGVDSTLKIQPAELGDSAVYLCASSLGLGGETQYFGPGTRLLVL.

This chain joins TRBV28 and TRBJ1-3; D call uncertain. Germline V lookup: CDR1 MDHEN, CDR2 SYDVKM. Between the trimmed V and J ends, which lost 7 bases and 1 base, there was a span of 11 bases. This CDR3 region has 14 residues. Here the CDR3 DNA reads TGTGCCAGCACCTCGGGAGGGTCTGGAAACACCATATATTTT. Residues: CASTSGGSGNTIYF.

The chain combines TRBV18 with TRBJ1-2; 8 bases fit TRBD1. The V gene's germline CDR1 is KGHSH and CDR2 LQKENI. V lost 3 bases and J lost 10; bases outside the gene matches: 7. The CDR3 extends over 13 amino acids. For the CDR3, the DNA is TGTGCCAGCTCACCGTCAGGGGGCAGCCACTACACCTTC. Its translation is CASSPSGGSHYTF.

V and J are TRBV7-7 and TRBJ2-2, with D unresolved. The germline V gene encodes CDR1 SSHAT and CDR2 FNYEAQ (reference sequence). V was clipped by 5 bases and J by 0 bases, with 13 bases between them. CDR3 length: 16 amino acids. CDR3 coding DNA: TGTGCCAGCAGCCAAGTAGACCTCTCGAACACCGGGGAGCTGTTTTTT. Its translation: CASSQVDLSNTGELFF.

The V call is TRBV19, the J call TRBJ2-4; TRBD1 matches at 7 bases. CDR3 size: 15 residues. The J segment lost 0 bases and the V segment lost 5 bases, leaving 4 bases of the junction unmatched. Germline V gene sequence: CDR1 LNHDA, CDR2 SQIVND (reference sequence). In DNA, the CDR3 is TGTGCCAGTAGTCGAGGGGGCATAGCCAAAAACATTCAGTACTTC. Protein sequence: CASSRGGIAKNIQYF.

This clone was detected once. In nucleotides, the CDR3 is TGTGCCAGCAGTCCCCAGGACAGGCTCAATGAGCAGTTCTTC. Its protein product is CASSPQDRLNEQFF. The chain couples TRBV6-8 to TRBJ2-1; TRBD1 aligns across 7 bases. V lost 5 bases and J lost 6; bases outside the gene matches: 7. Per germline, CDR1 MNHGY and CDR2 SAAAGT. The CDR3 has 14 amino acids.

The chain uses TRBV29-1 and TRBJ2-3, with D possibly TRBD1 on 6 matching bases. The germline gives CDR1 SQVTM, CDR2 ANQGSEA. V shed 3 bases and J shed 0 bases, with 10 bases lying between them. CDR3 size: 14 residues. This CDR3 is CSVDQGISTDTQYF. CDR3 sequence (DNA): TGCAGCGTTGACCAGGGGATCAGCACAGATACGCAGTATTTT.